This TCR beta chain was retrieved from a study of shared clonotypes between healthy human individuals. About the study: Plates per donor: three CD4 naive, three CD4 memory, two CD8 naive, one CD8 memory.

Donors were healthy HIV-negative adults without recently reported acute infections or vaccinations. V was pared by 4 bases and J by 2 bases, with 11 bases between. The CDR3 covers 14 residues. Germline CDR1 LNHDA, CDR2 SQIVND (reference sequence). Some clones are missing from TCRdb's copy, which holds only in-frame ones; the method was immunoSEQ multiplex PCR. This table has 550,000 to 850,000 clones, approximately 79% appearing once. This receptor was identified in a woman between 25 and 40 years old in good health. The sample was memory CD4+ T cells sorted from blood. As to subset: CD45RA-negative fraction. The genes are TRBV19 and TRBJ1-1, with D perhaps matching TRBD1 (6 bases). The CDR3 nucleotides read TGTGCCAGTAGTACCCGACAGGCAAACACTGAAGCTTTCTTT. Its protein product is CASSTRQANTEAFF.